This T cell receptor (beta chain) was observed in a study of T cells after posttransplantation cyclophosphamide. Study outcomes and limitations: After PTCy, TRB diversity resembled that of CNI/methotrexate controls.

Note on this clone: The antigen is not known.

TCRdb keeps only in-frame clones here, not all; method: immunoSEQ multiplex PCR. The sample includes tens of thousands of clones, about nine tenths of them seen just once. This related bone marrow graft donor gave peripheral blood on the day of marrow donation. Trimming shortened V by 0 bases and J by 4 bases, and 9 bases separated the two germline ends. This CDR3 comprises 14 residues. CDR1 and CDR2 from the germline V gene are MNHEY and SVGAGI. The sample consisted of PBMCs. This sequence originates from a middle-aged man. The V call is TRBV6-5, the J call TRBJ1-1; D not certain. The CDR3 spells CASSYSRLVTEAFF. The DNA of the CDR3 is TGTGCCAGCAGTTACTCCCGGTTAGTCACTGAAGCTTTCTTT.